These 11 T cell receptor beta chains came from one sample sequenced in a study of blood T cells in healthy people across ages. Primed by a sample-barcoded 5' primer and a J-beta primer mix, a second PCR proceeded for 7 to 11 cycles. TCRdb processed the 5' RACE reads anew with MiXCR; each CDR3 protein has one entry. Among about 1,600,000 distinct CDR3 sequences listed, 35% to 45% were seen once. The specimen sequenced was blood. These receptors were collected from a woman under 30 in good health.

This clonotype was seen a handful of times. The CDR3 spells CASRRTGIGYTF. The CDR3 DNA reads as TGTGCCAGCAGAAGGACAGGGATTGGCTACACCTTC. The chain combines TRBV12-3 or TRBV12-4 with TRBJ1-2; 8 nucleotides line up with TRBD1. The CDR3 is made up of 12 amino acids. V shed 6 bases and J 7 bases; nucleotides not matched to a gene: 4.

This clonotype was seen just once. DNA of the CDR3: TGCAGCGTTGTGGTCGGTGGGGTCACCTACAATGAGCAGTACTTC. This sequence encodes CSVVVGGVTYNEQYF. The rearrangement links TRBV29-1 to TRBJ2-1, with D hard to call. Judging by the DNA end, TRBJ2-7 fits better; the J call may be wrong. CDR3 length: 15 amino acids. Germline assignment: CDR1 SQVTM and CDR2 ANQGSEA.

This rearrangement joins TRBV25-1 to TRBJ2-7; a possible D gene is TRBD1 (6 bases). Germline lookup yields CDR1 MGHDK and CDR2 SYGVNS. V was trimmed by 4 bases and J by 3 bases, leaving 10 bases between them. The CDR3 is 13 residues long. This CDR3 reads CASSVTGLYEQYF. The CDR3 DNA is TGTGCCAGCAGTGTGACAGGCCTCTACGAGCAGTACTTC.

The CDR3 reads CASSLYRTENSPLHF. CDR3 sequence (DNA): TGTGCCAGCAGTTTATACAGGACAGAGAATTCACCCCTCCACTTT. The chain links TRBV27 to TRBJ1-6, with D perhaps matching TRBD1 (6 bases). CDR1 is MNHEY and CDR2 is SMNVEV in the germline V gene (reference sequence). The CDR3 has 15 residues. The ends were cut back, 1 base at V and 7 bases at J, with 11 bases in the middle.

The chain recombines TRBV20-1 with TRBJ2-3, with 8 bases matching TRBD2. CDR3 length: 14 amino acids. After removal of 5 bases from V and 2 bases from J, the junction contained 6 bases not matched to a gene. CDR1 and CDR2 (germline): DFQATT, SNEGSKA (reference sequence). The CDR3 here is CSAWGRGDTDTQYF. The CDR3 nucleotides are TGCAGTGCTTGGGGGCGGGGGGACACAGATACGCAGTATTTT.

The DNA of the CDR3 is TGTGCCAGCAGTCCAACAGGGGCGACCAATTCACCCCTCCACTTT. It specifies CASSPTGATNSPLHF. The rearrangement uses TRBV6-5 and TRBJ1-6; 7 bases line up with TRBD1. CDR1 and CDR2 from the germline V gene are MNHEY and SVGAGI. The length of the CDR3 is 15 residues. Losses at the gene ends were 5 bases for V and 7 bases for J; bases not matched to a gene: 8.

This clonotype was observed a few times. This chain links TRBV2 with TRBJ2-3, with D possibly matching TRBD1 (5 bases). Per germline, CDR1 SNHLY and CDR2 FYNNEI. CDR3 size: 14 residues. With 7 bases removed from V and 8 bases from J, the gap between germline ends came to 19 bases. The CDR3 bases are TGTGCCAGCACCGATTTCGAAGGGGCTGGTACGCAGTATTTT. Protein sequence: CASTDFEGAGTQYF.

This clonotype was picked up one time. CDR3 protein: CASRFRVRGNQPQHF. The CDR3 nucleotides read TGCGCCAGCAGGTTCAGGGTTAGGGGCAATCAGCCCCAGCATTTT. The chain is built from TRBV5-1 and TRBJ1-5; D may be TRBD1 (5 bases). Germline CDR1 reads SGHRS; CDR2 reads YFSETQ. This CDR3 has 15 residues. Trimming took 5 bases from V and 2 from J, leaving 14 bases between them.

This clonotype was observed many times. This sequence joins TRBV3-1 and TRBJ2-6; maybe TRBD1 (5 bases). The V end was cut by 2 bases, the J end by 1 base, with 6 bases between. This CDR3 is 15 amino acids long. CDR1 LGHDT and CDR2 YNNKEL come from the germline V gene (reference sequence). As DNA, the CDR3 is TGTGCCAGCAGCCAAAAGGGGTCTGGGGCCAACGTCCTGACTTTC. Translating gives CASSQKGSGANVLTF.

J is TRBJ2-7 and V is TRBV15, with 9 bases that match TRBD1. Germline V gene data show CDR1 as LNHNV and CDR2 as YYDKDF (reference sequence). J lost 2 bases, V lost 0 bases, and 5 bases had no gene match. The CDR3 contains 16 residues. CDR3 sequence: CATSRDLGQGTYEQYF. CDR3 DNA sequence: TGTGCCACCAGCAGAGATCTCGGACAGGGGACCTACGAGCAGTACTTC.

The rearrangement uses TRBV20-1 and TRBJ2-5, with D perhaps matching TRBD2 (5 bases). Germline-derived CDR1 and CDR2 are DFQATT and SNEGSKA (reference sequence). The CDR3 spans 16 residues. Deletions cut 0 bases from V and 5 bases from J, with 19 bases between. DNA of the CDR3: TGCAGTGCTAGAGATTATTCCGGCTCTGAGCGGGAGACCCAGTACTTC. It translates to CSARDYSGSERETQYF.